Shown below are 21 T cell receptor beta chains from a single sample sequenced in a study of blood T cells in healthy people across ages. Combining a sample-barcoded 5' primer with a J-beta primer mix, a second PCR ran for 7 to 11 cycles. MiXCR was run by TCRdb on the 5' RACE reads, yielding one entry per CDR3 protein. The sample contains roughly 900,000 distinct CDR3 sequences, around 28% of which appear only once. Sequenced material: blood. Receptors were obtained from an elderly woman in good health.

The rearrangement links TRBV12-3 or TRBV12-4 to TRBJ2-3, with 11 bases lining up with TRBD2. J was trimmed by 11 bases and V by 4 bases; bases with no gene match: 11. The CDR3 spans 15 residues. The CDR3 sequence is CASSSGLAGTDVQYF. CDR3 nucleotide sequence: TGTGCCAGCAGTTCAGGACTAGCGGGCACAGATGTGCAGTATTTT.

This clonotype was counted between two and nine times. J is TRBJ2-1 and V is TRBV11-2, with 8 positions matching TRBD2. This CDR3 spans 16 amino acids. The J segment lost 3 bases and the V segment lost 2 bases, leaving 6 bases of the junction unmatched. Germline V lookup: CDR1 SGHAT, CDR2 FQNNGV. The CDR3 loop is CASSLTAGGNYNEQFF. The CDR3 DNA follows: TGTGCCAGCAGCTTAACGGCGGGGGGCAACTACAATGAGCAGTTCTTC. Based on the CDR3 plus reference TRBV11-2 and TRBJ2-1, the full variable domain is EAGVAQSPRYKIIEKRQSVAFWCNPISGHATLYWYQQILGQGPKLLIQFQNNGVVDDSQLPKDRFSAERLKGVDSTLKIQPAKLEDSAVYLCASSLTAGGNYNEQFFGPGTRLTVL.

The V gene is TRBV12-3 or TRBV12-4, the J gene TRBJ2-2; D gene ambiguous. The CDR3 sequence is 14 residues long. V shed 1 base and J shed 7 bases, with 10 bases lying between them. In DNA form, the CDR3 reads TGTGCCAGCAGTTTAGTATGGGCGGTCGGGGAGCTGTTTTTT. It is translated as CASSLVWAVGELFF.

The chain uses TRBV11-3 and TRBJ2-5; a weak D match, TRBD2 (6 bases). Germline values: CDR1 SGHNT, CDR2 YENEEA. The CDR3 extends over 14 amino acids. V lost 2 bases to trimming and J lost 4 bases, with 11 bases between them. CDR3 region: CASSLKWGGETQYF. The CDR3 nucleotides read TGTGCCAGCAGCTTAAAATGGGGAGGAGAGACCCAGTACTTC. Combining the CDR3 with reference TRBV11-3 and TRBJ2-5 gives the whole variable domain EAGVVQSPRYKIIEKKQPVAFWCNPISGHNTLYWYLQNLGQGPELLIRYENEEAVDDSQLPKDRFSAERLKGVDSTLKIQPAELGDSAVYLCASSLKWGGETQYFGPGTRLLVL.

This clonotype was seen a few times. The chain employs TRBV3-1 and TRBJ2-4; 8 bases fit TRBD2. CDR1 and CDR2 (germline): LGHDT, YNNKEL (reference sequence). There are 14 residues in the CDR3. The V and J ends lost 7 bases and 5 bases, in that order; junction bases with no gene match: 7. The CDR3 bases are TGTGCCAGCACACTTGCTAGCGGGCAAAACATTCAGTACTTC. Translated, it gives CASTLASGQNIQYF.

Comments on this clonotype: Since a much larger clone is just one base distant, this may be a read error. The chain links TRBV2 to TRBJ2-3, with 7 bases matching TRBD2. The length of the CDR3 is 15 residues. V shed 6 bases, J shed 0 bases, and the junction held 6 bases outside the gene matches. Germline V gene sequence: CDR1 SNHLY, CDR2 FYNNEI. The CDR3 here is CASRRAGSSTDTQYF. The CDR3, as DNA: TGTGCCAGCAGACGAGCGGGATCTAGCACAGATACGCAGTATTTT.

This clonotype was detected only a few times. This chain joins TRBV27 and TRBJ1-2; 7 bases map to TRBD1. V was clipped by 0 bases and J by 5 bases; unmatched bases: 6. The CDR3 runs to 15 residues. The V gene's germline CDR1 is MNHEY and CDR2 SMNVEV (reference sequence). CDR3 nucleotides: TGTGCCAGCAGTTTATCGTACAGGGGAGGGTATGGCTACACCTTC. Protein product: CASSLSYRGGYGYTF.

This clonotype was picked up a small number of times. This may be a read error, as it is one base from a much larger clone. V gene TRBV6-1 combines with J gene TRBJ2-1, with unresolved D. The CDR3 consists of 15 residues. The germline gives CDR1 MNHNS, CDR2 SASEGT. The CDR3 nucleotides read TGTGCCAGCAGTGAAGGGGTCCTTAGCCGCGGTGAGCAGGTCTTC. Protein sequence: CASSEGVLSRGEQVF.

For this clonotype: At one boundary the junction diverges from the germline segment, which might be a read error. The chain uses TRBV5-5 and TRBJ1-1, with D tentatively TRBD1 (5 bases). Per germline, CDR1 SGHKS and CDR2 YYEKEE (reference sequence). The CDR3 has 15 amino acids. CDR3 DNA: TGTGCCAGCGGCTTGGTTCGGACATTGAACACTGAAGCTTTCTTT. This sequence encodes CASGLVRTLNTEAFF.

The CDR3 nucleotides read TGTGCCATCAGTGAAGGACTTCGCACCACTGAAGCTTTCTTT. Translated: CAISEGLRTTEAFF. The chain links TRBV10-3 to TRBJ1-1; no definite D call. The CDR3 contains 14 residues. The germline gives CDR1 ENHRY, CDR2 SYGVKD. V lost 3 bases to trimming and J lost 4 bases, with 12 bases between them.

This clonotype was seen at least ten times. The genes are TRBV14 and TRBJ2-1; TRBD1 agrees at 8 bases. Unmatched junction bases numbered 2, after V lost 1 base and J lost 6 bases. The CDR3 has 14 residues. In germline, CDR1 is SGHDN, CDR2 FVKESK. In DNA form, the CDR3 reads TGTGCCAGCAGCCAAGCCACAGGGGGCAATGAGCAGTTCTTC. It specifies CASSQATGGNEQFF.

CDR3: CASSYGRQLEAFF. DNA of the CDR3: TGTGCCAGCAGTTACGGGCGACAGCTTGAAGCTTTCTTT. The rearrangement uses TRBV6-2 or TRBV6-3 and TRBJ1-1; TRBD1 might be the D (5 bases). CDR1 is MNHEY and CDR2 is SVGEGT in the germline V gene. Deletions cut 2 bases from V and 7 bases from J, with 11 bases between. This CDR3 comprises 13 residues.

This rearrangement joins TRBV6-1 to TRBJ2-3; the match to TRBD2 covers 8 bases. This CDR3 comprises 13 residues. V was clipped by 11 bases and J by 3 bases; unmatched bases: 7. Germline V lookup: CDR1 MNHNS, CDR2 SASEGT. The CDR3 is CAPPAGGTDTQYF. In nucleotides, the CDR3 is TGTGCCCCGCCCGCGGGGGGAACAGATACGCAGTATTTT.

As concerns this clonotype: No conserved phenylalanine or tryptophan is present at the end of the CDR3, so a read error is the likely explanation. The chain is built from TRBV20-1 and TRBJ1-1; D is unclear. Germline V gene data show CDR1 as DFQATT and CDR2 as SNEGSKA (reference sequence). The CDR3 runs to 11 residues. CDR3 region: CCAGQNTEAFV. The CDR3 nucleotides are TGCTGTGCTGGTCAGAACACTGAAGCTTTCGTT.

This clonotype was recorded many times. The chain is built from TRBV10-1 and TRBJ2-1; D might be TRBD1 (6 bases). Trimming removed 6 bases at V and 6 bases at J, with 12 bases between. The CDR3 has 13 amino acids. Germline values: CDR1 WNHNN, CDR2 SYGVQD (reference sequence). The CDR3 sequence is CASRDDRTNEQFF. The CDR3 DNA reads TGCGCCAGCAGAGACGACAGGACCAATGAGCAGTTCTTC.

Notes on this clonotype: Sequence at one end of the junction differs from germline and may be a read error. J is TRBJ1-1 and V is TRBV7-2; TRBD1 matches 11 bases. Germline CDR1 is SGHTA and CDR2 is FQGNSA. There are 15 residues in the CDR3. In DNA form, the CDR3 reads TGTGCCAGCAGCCCATGGACAGGGGGCTACACTGAAGCTTCCTTT. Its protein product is CASSPWTGGYTEASF.

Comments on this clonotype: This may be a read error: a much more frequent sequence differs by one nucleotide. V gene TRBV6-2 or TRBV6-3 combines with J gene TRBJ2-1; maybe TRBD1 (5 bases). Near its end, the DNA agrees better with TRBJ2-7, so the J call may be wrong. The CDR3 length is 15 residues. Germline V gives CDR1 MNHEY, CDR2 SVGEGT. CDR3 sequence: CASSYGRAGYNEQYF. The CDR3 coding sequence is TGTGCCAGCAGTTACGGCAGGGCAGGCTACAATGAGCAGTACTTC.

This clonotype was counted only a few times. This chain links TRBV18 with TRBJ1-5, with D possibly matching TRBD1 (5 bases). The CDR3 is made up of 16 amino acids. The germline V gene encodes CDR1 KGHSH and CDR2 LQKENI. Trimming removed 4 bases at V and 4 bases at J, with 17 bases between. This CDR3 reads CASSLPGGGRNQPQHF. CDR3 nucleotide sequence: TGTGCCAGCTCACTCCCGGGTGGGGGTCGAAATCAGCCCCAGCATTTT.

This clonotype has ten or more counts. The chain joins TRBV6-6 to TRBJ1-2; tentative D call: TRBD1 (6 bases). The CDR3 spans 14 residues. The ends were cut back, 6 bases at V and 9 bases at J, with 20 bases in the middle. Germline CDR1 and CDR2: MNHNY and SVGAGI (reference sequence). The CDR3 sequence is CASSQHPLGARYTF. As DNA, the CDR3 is TGTGCCAGCAGCCAACACCCGTTGGGGGCACGCTACACCTTC.

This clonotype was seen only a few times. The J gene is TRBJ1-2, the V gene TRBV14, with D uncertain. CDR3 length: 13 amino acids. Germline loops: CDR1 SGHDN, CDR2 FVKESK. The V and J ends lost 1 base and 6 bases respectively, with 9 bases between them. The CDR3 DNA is TGTGCCAGCAGCCAAGTCAGCGCCAATGGCTACACCTTC. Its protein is CASSQVSANGYTF. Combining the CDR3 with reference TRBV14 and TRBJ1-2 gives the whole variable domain EAGVTQFPSHSVIEKGQTVTLRCDPISGHDNLYWYRRVMGKEIKFLLHFVKESKQDESGMPNNRFLAERTGGTYSTLKVQPAELEDSGVYFCASSQVSANGYTFGSGTRLTVV.

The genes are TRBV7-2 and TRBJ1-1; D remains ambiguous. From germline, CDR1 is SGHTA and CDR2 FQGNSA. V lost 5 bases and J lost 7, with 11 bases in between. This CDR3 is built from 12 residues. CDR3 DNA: TGTGCCAGCAGCATGACGAGCTATGAAGCTTTCTTT. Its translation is CASSMTSYEAFF.